This TCR beta chain was obtained from a study of shared clonotypes between healthy human individuals. Study-wide results and limits: Despite large depth, rarefaction showed incomplete sorted-subset sequencing. Blood alone was sampled, and tissue repertoires likely differ.

J gave up 0 bases and V 1 base, and 0 bases lay outside the gene matches. The CDR3 sequence is 15 residues long. From germline, CDR1 is SGHTA and CDR2 FQGNSA. About this clone itself: Antigen unknown. The same CDR3 also results from other DNA sequences found in this sample.

Donors were Caucasian adults residing in Nashville, Tennessee, USA. Using immunoSEQ multiplex PCR, the repertoire was profiled, and TCRdb retains in-frame clones only, with some absent. The repertoire holds 950,000 to 1,300,000 clones, approximately 70% seen once, with approximately 1.5% in the top ten. The specimen sequenced was memory CD4+ T cells sorted from blood. Described subset: CD45RA-negative fraction. The sequence derives from a man younger than 35 in good health. The rearrangement joins TRBV7-2 to TRBJ2-7; 10 bases line up with TRBD2. The CDR3 sequence: CASSLVAGGSYEQYF. In DNA, the CDR3 is TGTGCCAGCAGCTTAGTAGCGGGAGGCTCCTACGAGCAGTACTTC.